The 17 T cell receptor beta chains below come from one sample, sequenced in a study of T cells in women clearing cervical HPV infection. Method: immunoSEQ multiplex PCR; TCRdb's copy keeps in-frame clones and lacks some. The table for this sample gives under 45,000 clones. The sample was blood buffy coat. The receptors here all came from a woman between 18 and 70 years old with a cervical HPV16 infection that either progressed to CIN3+ or cleared (not recorded which).

With regard to this clone: Read sequence stops 3 residues before the CDR3 end, and the germline J gene provides the missing end. The chain employs TRBV6-2 or TRBV6-3 and TRBJ2-7; 10 nucleotides match TRBD2. Germline loops: CDR1 MNHEY, CDR2 SVGEGT. The V gene end was trimmed by 6 bases and the J gene end by 4 bases; junction bases not matched to a gene: 15. The CDR3 loop spans 17 amino acids. CDR3 sequence reads: CASRSSGGAGLLYEQYF. Partial CDR3 DNA: TGTGCCAGCAGGTCCAGCGGGGGGGCGGGTCTTTTGTACGAG.

As regards this clone: The read terminates 3 residues ahead of where the CDR3 ends, so the germline J gene completes it. The rearrangement uses TRBV18 and TRBJ2-2; D remains ambiguous. The CDR3 extends over 13 amino acids. Per the germline V gene, CDR1 is KGHSH and CDR2 is LQKENI. This chain's CDR3 is CASSRQNNSPLFF. The part of the CDR3 DNA that was read is TGTGCCAGCTCACGGCAGAATAATTCACCG. The full variable domain, completed using reference TRBV18 and TRBJ2-2, is NAGVMQNPRHLVRRRGQEARLRCSPMKGHSHVYWYRQLPEEGLKFMVYLQKENIIDESGMPKERFSAEFPKEGPSILRIQQVVRGDSAAYFCASSRQNNSPLFFGEGSRLTVL.

A word on this clone: The CDR3 end lies 3 residues beyond the end of the read and is filled in from the germline J gene. The chain recombines TRBV20-1 with TRBJ2-5; a weak D match, TRBD2 (7 bases). The CDR3 is 15 amino acids. V was trimmed by 2 bases and J by 5 bases, leaving 18 bases between them. From germline, CDR1 is DFQATT and CDR2 SNEGSKA (reference sequence). CDR3 protein: CSARNREGKRETQYF. CDR3 DNA (partial): TGCAGTGCTAGAAACAGGGAGGGTAAAAGGGAGACC.

As concerns this clone: The read ends 3 residues before the CDR3 terminus; that terminus is restored from the germline J gene. V and J are TRBV10-3 and TRBJ1-1, with 9 bases lining up with TRBD1. Unmatched junction bases numbered 5, after V lost 6 bases and J lost 3 bases. This CDR3 region has 14 residues. CDR1 ENHRY and CDR2 SYGVKD come from the germline V gene. CDR3 DNA (partial): TGTGCCATCAGGACGGGACAGGGTTACACTGAA. Protein: CAIRTGQGYTE. The entire CDR3 is CAIRTGQGYTEAFF.

Concerning this clone: The missing CDR3 end, 3 residues past where the read stops, is filled in from the germline J gene. This rearrangement joins TRBV18 to TRBJ1-5; 8 positions agree with TRBD1. Germline CDR1 reads KGHSH; CDR2 reads LQKENI. The CDR3 spans 15 residues. V shed 6 bases and J 7 bases; nucleotides not matched to a gene: 11. CDR3 region: CASSSTGASGQPQHF. Partial CDR3 DNA: TGTGCCAGCTCCTCGACAGGGGCCTCCGGGCAGCCC.

Frequency places this clone as medium-sized. The read is 3 residues too short to cover the CDR3 end, so that end is filled in from the germline J gene. The chain combines TRBV18 with TRBJ2-5; TRBD1 might be the D (5 bases). This CDR3 has 13 residues. In germline, CDR1 is KGHSH, CDR2 LQKENI. V lost 6 bases and J 4 bases, leaving 12 bases between the germline ends. The covered CDR3 bases are TGTGCCAGCTCCGCAGGGATCCTAGAGACC. Translation gives CASSAGILET. The whole CDR3 is CASSAGILETQYF.

Remarks on this clone: The CDR3 end lies 3 residues beyond the end of the read and is filled in from the germline J gene. The chain has TRBV20-1 and TRBJ2-1; D is possibly TRBD2 (5 bases). The length of the CDR3 is 12 residues. The V end was cut by 6 bases, the J end by 6 bases, with 12 bases between. The germline gives CDR1 DFQATT, CDR2 SNEGSKA (reference sequence). Here the CDR3 reads CSAPARANEQFF. The sequenced part of the CDR3 DNA is TGCAGTGCGCCCGCGAGGGCCAATGAG.

CDR3 DNA, as far as it was read: TGTGCCTGGAGGGCGGACAGAAACACTGAA. Translated, it gives CAWRADRNTE. The CDR3 in full is CAWRADRNTEAFF. This chain uses TRBV30 with TRBJ1-1, with D possibly matching TRBD1 (6 bases). The missing CDR3 end, 3 residues past where the read stops, is filled in from the germline J gene. The CDR3 contains 13 residues. V was cut by 3 bases and J by 2 bases, with 10 bases left in between. CDR1 and CDR2 (germline): GTSNPN, SVGIG (reference sequence). Full variable domain (remainder filled in from reference TRBV30 and TRBJ1-1): SQTIHQWPATLVQPVGSPLSLECTVEGTSNPNLYWYRQAAGRGLQLLFYSVGIGQISSEVPQNLSASRPQDRQFILSSKKLLLSDSGFYLCAWRADRNTEAFFGQGTRLTVV.

In the case of this clone: The read comes to an end 3 residues before the CDR3 does, leaving the germline J gene to fill in the end. The rearrangement uses TRBV7-2 and TRBJ2-1; TRBD2 is a possible D gene (6 bases). CDR3 length: 14 amino acids. Germline values: CDR1 SGHTA, CDR2 FQGNSA. V was trimmed by 3 bases and J by 3 bases, leaving 9 bases between them. The CDR3 loop is CASSLAGYYNEQFF. The sequenced part of the CDR3 DNA is TGTGCCAGCAGCTTGGCGGGGTACTACAATGAG.

This clone is deemed medium-sized (0.01 to 0.1%) by its frequency. The CDR3 end falls 3 residues outside the read, so it is completed with the germline J gene. V and J are TRBV29-1 and TRBJ2-6; tentative D call: TRBD1 (5 bases). The CDR3 sequence is 15 residues long. The germline CDR1 and CDR2 sequences are SQVTM and ANQGSEA. V lost 7 bases and J 0 bases, leaving 13 bases between the germline ends. CDR3 DNA (partial): TGCAGCGCAATTACAGGTGACTCTGGGGCCAACGTC. This codes for CSAITGDSGANV. The full CDR3 protein is CSAITGDSGANVLTF. Full variable domain (outside the CDR3, taken from reference TRBV29-1 and TRBJ2-6): SAVISQKPSRDICQRGTSLTIQCQVDSQVTMMFWYRQQPGQSLTLIATANQGSEATYESGFVIDKFPISRPNLTFSTLTVSNMSPEDSSIYLCSAITGDSGANVLTFGAGSRLTVL.

Notes on this clone: The CDR3 is cut off 3 residues early in the read; its end comes from the germline J gene. V gene TRBV11-3 combines with J gene TRBJ2-5; maybe TRBD1 (5 bases). V gave up 5 bases and J gave up 5 bases, with 18 bases separating them. The CDR3 spans 15 residues. Germline loops: CDR1 SGHNT, CDR2 YENEEA. The DNA read from the CDR3 is TGTGCCAGCAGCCAATTTTCCGGGTCAGGGGAGACC. It encodes CASSQFSGSGET. The whole CDR3 sequence reads CASSQFSGSGETQYF.

The sequenced CDR3 bases are TGTGCCAGTAGGGCCTTCTTATCTGGAAACACC. Amino acid sequence: CASRAFLSGNT. The full CDR3 protein reads CASRAFLSGNTIYF. The V and J genes are TRBV2 and TRBJ1-3; D is unresolved. The read comes to an end 3 residues before the CDR3 does, leaving the germline J gene to fill in the end. Trimming removed 9 bases from V and 1 base from J, with 13 bases in between. Germline V lookup: CDR1 SNHLY, CDR2 FYNNEI. CDR3 length: 14 residues.

With respect to this clone: The CDR3 end falls 3 residues outside the read, so it is completed with the germline J gene. The V gene is TRBV30, the J gene TRBJ1-2; the D is unclear. Germline lookup yields CDR1 GTSNPN and CDR2 SVGIG (reference sequence). This CDR3 has 13 residues. The sequenced CDR3 bases are TGTGCCTGGAGTAGGGCCGGAACTTGGGGC. Its translation is CAWSRAGTWG. The whole CDR3 protein reads CAWSRAGTWGYTF. Complete variable domain (other parts from reference TRBV30 and TRBJ1-2): SQTIHQWPATLVQPVGSPLSLECTVEGTSNPNLYWYRQAAGRGLQLLFYSVGIGQISSEVPQNLSASRPQDRQFILSSKKLLLSDSGFYLCAWSRAGTWGYTFGSGTRLTVV.

Comment on this clone: The sequence runs out 3 residues before the end of the CDR3; the remainder is reconstructed from the germline J gene. V gene TRBV5-1 combines with J gene TRBJ1-2; perhaps TRBD1 as D (5 bases). Germline CDR1 and CDR2: SGHRS and YFSETQ. The CDR3 spans 15 residues. V was clipped by 4 bases and J by 2 bases, with 15 bases between them. The sequenced part of the CDR3 DNA is TGCGCCAGCAGCCGGGGGGGACTGCAAAACTATGGC. Encoded protein: CASSRGGLQNYG. The full CDR3 protein is CASSRGGLQNYGYTF. Full variable domain (remainder filled in from reference TRBV5-1 and TRBJ1-2): KAGVTQTPRYLIKTRGQQVTLSCSPISGHRSVSWYQQTPGQGLQFLFEYFSETQRNKGNFPGRFSGRQFSNSRSEMNVSTLELGDSALYLCASSRGGLQNYGYTFGSGTRLTVV.

With regard to this clone: The read terminates 3 residues ahead of where the CDR3 ends, so the germline J gene completes it. The chain is built from TRBV19 and TRBJ1-4; 9 bases agree with TRBD1. The CDR3 contains 14 residues. Germline CDR1 and CDR2: LNHDA and SQIVND (reference sequence). CDR3 protein: CASSPTGGLSPLFF. CDR3 bases read: TGTGCCAGTAGTCCCACAGGGGGCCTTTCACCA.

As for this clone: The read ends 3 residues before the CDR3 terminus; that terminus is restored from the germline J gene. The chain links TRBV6-2 or TRBV6-3 to TRBJ2-2, with 7 bases fitting TRBD1. This CDR3 region has 15 residues. Germline V gene sequence: CDR1 MNHEY, CDR2 SVGEGT. Partial CDR3 DNA: TGTGCCAGCAGTTACGCGTGGGACAGAAATTCACCG. It codes for CASSYAWDRNSP. The whole CDR3 is CASSYAWDRNSPLFF.

A remark on this clone: The DNA ends 3 residues before the CDR3 does, and the rest of the CDR3 is filled in from the germline J gene. The chain links TRBV7-8 to TRBJ2-5; 11 bases line up with TRBD2. The ends lost 4 bases at V and 0 bases at J; junction bases unmatched: 4. CDR1 is SGHVS, CDR2 FQNEAQ, per germline. The CDR3 is 16 residues long. The sequenced part of the CDR3 DNA is TGTGCCAGCAGCTGGACTAGCGGGTATAACCAAGAGACC. It translates to CASSWTSGYNQET. The complete CDR3 sequence is CASSWTSGYNQETQYF.